This T cell receptor (beta chain) stems from a study of identical twins. Study conclusions and caveats: Insertions were fewer in abundant cord blood beta clonotypes, whereas memory repertoires showed none of this pattern. Because invariant MAIT and iNKT cells could be present, zero-insertion analyses could be partly confounded. The authors drew conclusions from cross-sectional statistical analysis rather than following the same donors.

Note on this clonotype: As yet, its antigen is unknown.

V dropped 2 bases and J dropped 7; count of bases not matched to a gene: 3. Germline V gene sequence: CDR1 LGHNT, CDR2 FRNRAP. The CDR3 runs to 15 residues. MiXCR, run by TCRdb on the 5' RACE reads, gives a single entry per CDR3 protein. The sample includes nearly 900,000 distinct CDR3 sequences, approximately 13% of them seen just once. Everyone who gave samples was a healthy Caucasian. In addition, the sample was reused for a study of yellow fever vaccine responses in identical twins.

The sequence was obtained from a woman younger than 35 in good health. This chain connects TRBV12-5 to TRBJ2-1; 12 bases are shared with TRBD2. The sequenced material came from PBMCs. The CDR3 DNA reads as TGTGCTAGTGGTTTGCGGACTAGCGGGATAAATGAGCAGTTCTTC. Translated: CASGLRTSGINEQFF.